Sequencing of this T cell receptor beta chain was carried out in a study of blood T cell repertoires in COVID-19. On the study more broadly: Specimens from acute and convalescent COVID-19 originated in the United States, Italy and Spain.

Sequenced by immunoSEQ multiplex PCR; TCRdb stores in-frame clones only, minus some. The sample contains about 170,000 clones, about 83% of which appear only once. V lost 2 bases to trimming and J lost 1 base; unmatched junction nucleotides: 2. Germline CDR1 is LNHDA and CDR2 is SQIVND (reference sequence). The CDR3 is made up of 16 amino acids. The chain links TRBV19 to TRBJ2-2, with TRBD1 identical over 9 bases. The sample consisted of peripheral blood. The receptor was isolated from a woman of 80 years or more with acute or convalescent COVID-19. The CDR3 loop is CASSIRGQGNTGELFF. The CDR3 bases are TGTGCCAGTAGTATAAGGGGACAGGGGAACACCGGGGAGCTGTTTTTT. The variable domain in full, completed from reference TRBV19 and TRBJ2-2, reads DGGITQSPKYLFRKEGQNVTLSCEQNLNHDAMYWYRQDPGQGLRLIYYSQIVNDFQKGDIAEGYSVSREKKESFPLTVTSAQKNPTAFYLCASSIRGQGNTGELFFGEGSRLTVL.